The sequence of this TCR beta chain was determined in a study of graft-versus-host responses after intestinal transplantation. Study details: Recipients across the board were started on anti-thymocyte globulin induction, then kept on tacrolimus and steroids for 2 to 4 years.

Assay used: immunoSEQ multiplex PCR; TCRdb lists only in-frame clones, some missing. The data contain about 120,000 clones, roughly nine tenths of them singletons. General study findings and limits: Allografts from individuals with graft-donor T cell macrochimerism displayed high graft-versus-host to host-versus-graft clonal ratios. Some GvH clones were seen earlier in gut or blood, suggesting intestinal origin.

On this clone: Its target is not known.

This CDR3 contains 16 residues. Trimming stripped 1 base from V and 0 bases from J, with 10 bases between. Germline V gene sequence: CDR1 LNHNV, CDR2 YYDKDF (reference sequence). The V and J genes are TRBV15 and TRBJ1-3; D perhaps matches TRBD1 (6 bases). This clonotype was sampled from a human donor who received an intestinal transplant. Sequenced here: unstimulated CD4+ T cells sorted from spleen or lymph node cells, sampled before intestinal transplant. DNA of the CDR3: TGTGCCACCAGCAGAGTTACAGGGAGCTCTGGAAACACCATATATTTT. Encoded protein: CATSRVTGSSGNTIYF.